Following are 16 T cell receptor beta chains from one sample sequenced in a study of T cell repertoires in aging, cancer and after chemotherapy. A mixed TRB-A/B primer pool amplified rearranged TRB by multiplex touch-down PCR. MiXCR was run by TCRdb on the multiplex PCR reads, yielding one entry per CDR3 protein. The data hold more than 10,000 distinct CDR3 sequences, with 21% observed a single time. Peripheral blood genomic DNA, not sorted cells or RNA, was the template. The sample was blood. These receptors were taken from a human donor in good health.

This clonotype ranks as medium-sized. This chain uses TRBV19 with TRBJ1-1; D not resolved. Germline loops: CDR1 LNHDA, CDR2 SQIVND (reference sequence). V was shortened by 3 bases and J by 1 base, with 6 bases between the two germline ends. The CDR3 consists of 13 residues. The CDR3 DNA reads TGTGCCAGTAGTATGGGCTCGAACACTGAAGCTTTCTTT. Translating gives CASSMGSNTEAFF. The whole variable domain, filled in from reference TRBV19 and TRBJ1-1, reads DGGITQSPKYLFRKEGQNVTLSCEQNLNHDAMYWYRQDPGQGLRLIYYSQIVNDFQKGDIAEGYSVSREKKESFPLTVTSAQKNPTAFYLCASSMGSNTEAFFGQGTRLTVV.

This clonotype is termed medium-sized. The CDR3 DNA reads TGTGCCAGTAGTGTGCACTACAGGGAGCAGTTCTTC. The encoded protein is CASSVHYREQFF. The V gene is TRBV19, the J gene TRBJ2-1, with D perhaps TRBD1 (5 bases). This CDR3 is 12 amino acids long. Germline-derived CDR1 and CDR2 are LNHDA and SQIVND (reference sequence). The ends were cut back, 5 bases at V and 10 bases at J, with 12 bases in the middle.

This clonotype was counted ten times or more. V gene TRBV15 combines with J gene TRBJ2-3; D is unclear. The germline V gene has CDR1 LNHNV and CDR2 YYDKDF (reference sequence). Deletions cut 0 bases from V and 2 bases from J, with 6 bases between. This CDR3 region has 14 residues. The CDR3 DNA sequence: TGTGCCACCAGCAGAGAACCTACCACAGATACGCAGTATTTT. Residues: CATSREPTTDTQYF. The full variable domain, completed using reference TRBV15 and TRBJ2-3, is DAMVIQNPRYQVTQFGKPVTLSCSQTLNHNVMYWYQQKSSQAPKLLFHYYDKDFNNEADTPDNFQSRRPNTSFCFLDIRSPGLGDTAMYLCATSREPTTDTQYFGPGTRLTVL.

At least ten counts were recorded for this clonotype. V gene TRBV11-2 combines with J gene TRBJ2-2; no firm D call. V lost 4 bases to trimming and J lost 6 bases, with 12 bases between them. Germline values: CDR1 SGHAT, CDR2 FQNNGV. CDR3 length: 14 amino acids. DNA of the CDR3: TGTGCCAGCAGCTCAAGCTCCGGCCCCGGGGAGCTGTTTTTT. This gives the protein CASSSSSGPGELFF.

This clonotype was seen more than once but under ten times. The chain joins TRBV4-3 to TRBJ2-1; D unresolved. Deletions cut 2 bases from V and 10 bases from J, with 18 bases between. This CDR3 is built from 15 residues. The germline CDR1 and CDR2 sequences are LGHNA and YSLEER. CDR3 protein: CASSQLPLTEREQFF. The CDR3 DNA sequence: TGCGCCAGCAGCCAACTCCCCCTGACGGAGAGGGAGCAGTTCTTC.

This clonotype is termed medium-sized. The rearrangement uses TRBV12-3 or TRBV12-4 and TRBJ2-7, with unresolved D. Trimming stripped 7 bases from V and 1 base from J, with 11 bases between. CDR3 length: 13 residues. The CDR3 is CASTPSESYEQYF. The CDR3 nucleotides read TGTGCCAGCACCCCATCCGAGTCCTACGAGCAGTACTTC.

The chain employs TRBV6-6 and TRBJ2-5, with TRBD2 identical over 7 bases. The CDR3 runs to 14 residues. Germline V CDR1 and CDR2: MNHNY, SVGAGI (reference sequence). Trimming at V came to 10 bases and at J to 2 bases, leaving 10 bases not matched to a gene. CDR3 in amino acids: CATKVGGNQETQYF. The CDR3 coding sequence is TGTGCCACCAAGGTCGGGGGGAATCAAGAGACCCAGTACTTC.

The J gene is TRBJ2-3, the V gene TRBV7-9; D is undetermined. CDR3 length: 16 residues. Germline assignment: CDR1 SEHNR and CDR2 FQNEAQ (reference sequence). V was pared by 5 bases and J by 2 bases, with 17 bases between. The CDR3 bases are TGTGCCAGCAGCGCCGAACAGACAACCCACACAGATACGCAGTATTTT. It yields the protein CASSAEQTTHTDTQYF.

This clonotype has only a few counts. The chain couples TRBV15 to TRBJ2-7; TRBD2 matches at 7 bases. From germline, CDR1 is LNHNV and CDR2 YYDKDF (reference sequence). This CDR3 contains 18 residues. The V segment lost 5 bases and the J segment 3 bases; nucleotides outside the gene matches: 19. CDR3 nucleotides: TGTGCCACCAGCCCAGAACCCCCGGGGGAGGGAGGGAACTACGAGCAGTACTTC. It is translated as CATSPEPPGEGGNYEQYF. The full variable domain, in which reference TRBV15 and TRBJ2-7 provide the parts outside the CDR3, is DAMVIQNPRYQVTQFGKPVTLSCSQTLNHNVMYWYQQKSSQAPKLLFHYYDKDFNNEADTPDNFQSRRPNTSFCFLDIRSPGLGDTAMYLCATSPEPPGEGGNYEQYFGPGTRLTVT.

The rearrangement uses TRBV20-1 and TRBJ1-1; 8 bases fit TRBD1. The CDR3 contains 13 residues. The trim removed 3 bases at V and 7 bases at J, leaving 7 bases unmatched. CDR1 and CDR2 from the germline V gene are DFQATT and SNEGSKA (reference sequence). The CDR3: CSARRTGSGEAFF. In nucleotides, the CDR3 is TGCAGTGCTAGGCGGACAGGGTCCGGTGAAGCTTTCTTT.

This clonotype was seen many times. The CDR3 DNA reads as TGTGCCAGCAGCTTAGTTACAGGGGGTATCAGCACAGATACGCAGTATTTT. Its protein product is CASSLVTGGISTDTQYF. The rearrangement links TRBV7-2 to TRBJ2-3, with 8 bases matching TRBD1. The CDR3 consists of 17 residues. Per germline, CDR1 SGHTA and CDR2 FQGNSA. With V trimmed by 1 base and J by 0 bases, 6 bases remained unmatched.

This clonotype was seen a few times. The V and J genes are TRBV7-2 and TRBJ2-1; TRBD2 might be the D (7 bases). CDR1 SGHTA and CDR2 FQGNSA come from the germline V gene. This CDR3 has 16 residues. Trimming cost V 8 bases and J 0 bases, with 17 bases left between them. This CDR3 reads CASRRGGPSSYNEQFF. The CDR3 DNA follows: TGTGCCAGCCGCCGCGGGGGCCCTAGCTCCTACAATGAGCAGTTCTTC.

The chain joins TRBV7-2 to TRBJ2-7, with no clear D. V was cut by 5 bases and J by 1 base, with 3 bases left in between. The CDR3 totals 11 residues. Germline CDR1 is SGHTA and CDR2 is FQGNSA. The CDR3 coding sequence is TGTGCCAGCAGCCCATCCTACGAGCAGTACTTC. This sequence encodes CASSPSYEQYF.

As for this clonotype: Germline and junction disagree at one end, which may indicate a read error. This rearrangement joins TRBV18 to TRBJ2-2; D is perhaps TRBD1 or TRBD2 (5 bases each). CDR1 is KGHSH, CDR2 LQKENI, per germline. This CDR3 has 16 amino acids. The CDR3 protein is CASSRQVAGSTGKLFF. CDR3 DNA sequence: TGTGCCAGCTCACGCCAGGTAGCAGGGAGCACCGGGAAGCTGTTTTTT.

This clonotype was detected only a few times. This rearrangement joins TRBV14 to TRBJ1-1; a possible D gene is TRBD1 (6 bases). CDR1 SGHDN and CDR2 FVKESK come from the germline V gene. V lost 4 bases and J lost 9, with 15 bases in between. The CDR3 length is 13 residues. Here the CDR3 reads CASSLGGLPKAFF. CDR3 coding DNA: TGTGCCAGCAGCCTAGGGGGGCTTCCCAAAGCTTTCTTT.

V usage is TRBV18 and J usage is TRBJ2-1; 13 positions match TRBD2. This CDR3 is built from 17 residues. The germline gives CDR1 KGHSH, CDR2 LQKENI. The V gene end was trimmed by 3 bases and the J gene end by 5 bases; junction bases not matched to a gene: 7. CDR3 DNA sequence: TGTGCCAGCTCACCGACGACTAGCGGGGGGACAAACAATGAGCAGTTCTTC. This translates into CASSPTTSGGTNNEQFF.